This T cell receptor (beta chain) came from a study of naive and memory T cell subsets. Study-level results: In naive cells, over 95% of TCR sequences were seen only once.

From the second PCR step, alpha and beta chains were amplified apart. An equimolar mix of two oligonucleotides served as the beta constant-region primer for TRBC1 and TRBC2. Four rounds of PCR amplified the ligated cDNA using nested alpha and beta constant-region primers plus SP2. MiXCR, applied by TCRdb to the UMI-ligation and nested PCR reads, yields one record per CDR3 protein. This repertoire shows 100,000 to 150,000 distinct CDR3 sequences, 30% to 45% found once; its top ten account for 0.8% to 1%. As regards this clonotype: The antigen is not known.

Source material: central memory CD4+ T cells from blood. The TCR comes from a human donor in good health.

CDR3: CSVEDATPSSYNEQFF. The CDR3, as DNA: TGCAGCGTTGAAGATGCGACACCTAGCTCCTACAATGAGCAGTTCTTC. The chain recombines TRBV29-1 with TRBJ2-1; D gene unclear. V was cut by 0 bases and J by 0 bases, with 12 bases left in between. This CDR3 spans 16 amino acids. Germline V gene data show CDR1 as SQVTM and CDR2 as ANQGSEA.